This entry lists 18 T cell receptor beta chains sequenced from one sample in a study of cytomegalovirus exposure and HLA in healthy donors. PCR employed 60 Vbeta and 13 Jbeta primers. The assay was immunoSEQ multiplex PCR, and TCRdb's table has in-frame clones only and misses some. The table has 65,000 to 95,000 clones, around 80% seen once. The sample comprised PBMCs. These receptors were taken from a male donor in good health and CMV-seropositive.

This CDR3 is CASSDSDSPNPLFYNEQFF. In DNA form, the CDR3 reads TGTGCCAGCAGTGACTCGGACTCCCCAAACCCCCTCTTCTACAATGAGCAGTTCTTC. This chain joins TRBV6-4 and TRBJ2-1; TRBD2 might be the D (5 bases). V lost 0 bases, J lost 3 bases, and 21 bases lay in between. Germline assignment: CDR1 MRHNA and CDR2 SNTAGT. There are 19 residues in the CDR3.

The CDR3 protein is CASSHDRGPGTNEKLFF. In DNA form, the CDR3 reads TGCGCCAGCAGCCATGACAGGGGGCCTGGAACTAATGAAAAACTGTTTTTT. The chain carries TRBV4-1 and TRBJ1-4, with TRBD1 matching 10 bases. CDR1 and CDR2 (germline): MGHRA, YSYEKL. After removal of 3 bases from V and 1 base from J, the junction contained 5 bases not matched to a gene. The CDR3 loop spans 17 amino acids.

This clone was seen once. The V gene is TRBV19, the J gene TRBJ1-5; a possible D gene is TRBD1 (6 bases). This CDR3 is 16 amino acids long. Trimming took off 2 bases at V and 0 bases at J, with 11 bases between the two ends. Per the germline V gene, CDR1 is LNHDA and CDR2 is SQIVND (reference sequence). DNA for the CDR3: TGTGCCAGTAGTATAACAGGGAAAAATAGCAATCAGCCCCAGCATTTT. Translated, it gives CASSITGKNSNQPQHF.

V and J are TRBV5-1 and TRBJ2-1; 8 bases are a match to TRBD2. The germline gives CDR1 SGHRS, CDR2 YFSETQ. The junction had 11 bases not matched to a gene; V was cut back by 1 base and J by 11 bases. The CDR3 sequence is 15 residues long. This chain's CDR3 is CASSLSQTSGAQQFF. The CDR3 DNA is TGCGCCAGCAGCTTGTCGCAAACTAGCGGAGCACAGCAGTTCTTC.

This rearrangement joins TRBV5-1 to TRBJ1-1; D gene uncertain. This CDR3 spans 13 amino acids. Trimming took off 4 bases at V and 4 bases at J, with 11 bases between the two ends. Germline lookup yields CDR1 SGHRS and CDR2 YFSETQ. CDR3 loop: CASSLRSGTEAFF. The CDR3 DNA is TGCGCCAGCAGCCTACGGTCAGGCACTGAAGCTTTCTTT. Filled out from reference TRBV5-1 and TRBJ1-1, the complete variable domain reads KAGVTQTPRYLIKTRGQQVTLSCSPISGHRSVSWYQQTPGQGLQFLFEYFSETQRNKGNFPGRFSGRQFSNSRSEMNVSTLELGDSALYLCASSLRSGTEAFFGQGTRLTVV.

The genes are TRBV6-5 and TRBJ2-1, with 8 bases aligning to TRBD1. Germline values: CDR1 MNHEY, CDR2 SVGAGI. The CDR3 is made up of 15 amino acids. V lost 6 bases and J lost 7; bases outside the gene matches: 11. The CDR3 is CASRRQGPSVNEQFF. CDR3 sequence (DNA): TGTGCCAGCAGGCGACAGGGGCCCTCTGTGAATGAGCAGTTCTTC.

J is TRBJ2-5 and V is TRBV5-1, with 11 bases that match TRBD2. J gave up 5 bases and V 1 base, and 10 bases lay outside the gene matches. Germline CDR1 SGHRS, CDR2 YFSETQ. The CDR3 is made up of 17 amino acids. For the CDR3, the DNA is TGCGCCAGCAGCTTGACGATAGCGGGAGGGCCGTGGGAGACCCAGTACTTC. Encoded protein: CASSLTIAGGPWETQYF.

The chain couples TRBV2 to TRBJ2-7, with 9 bases fitting TRBD1. Per the germline V gene, CDR1 is SNHLY and CDR2 is FYNNEI. This CDR3 is built from 14 residues. The V gene end was trimmed by 6 bases and the J gene end by 2 bases; junction bases not matched to a gene: 5. The CDR3 nucleotides read TGTGCCAGCAGCGGGACAGGGTTAGCCTACGAGCAGTACTTC. Translating gives CASSGTGLAYEQYF. Combining the CDR3 with reference TRBV2 and TRBJ2-7 gives the whole variable domain EPEVTQTPSHQVTQMGQEVILRCVPISNHLYFYWYRQILGQKVEFLVSFYNNEISEKSEIFDDQFSVERPDGSNFTLKIRSTKLEDSAMYFCASSGTGLAYEQYFGPGTRLTVT.

V is TRBV2 and J is TRBJ1-2, with TRBD1 matching 8 bases. The CDR3 is 14 amino acids. The germline CDR1 and CDR2 sequences are SNHLY and FYNNEI. J gave up 7 bases and V 0 bases, and 4 bases lay outside the gene matches. CDR3 sequence (DNA): TGTGCCAGCAGTGAAGCCTCAGGGGGCTCTGGCTACACCTTC. This codes for CASSEASGGSGYTF.

The count of this clone is one. J is TRBJ2-1 and V is TRBV4-1, with a possible D match to TRBD2 (5 bases). Trimming shortened V by 1 base and J by 1 base, and 29 bases separated the two germline ends. CDR3 size: 22 residues. Germline-derived CDR1 and CDR2 are MGHRA and YSYEKL. Here the CDR3 reads CASSQGLMQPSLLAGSYNEQFF. CDR3 bases: TGCGCCAGCAGCCAAGGCCTTATGCAACCTAGCCTTCTAGCCGGTTCCTACAATGAGCAGTTCTTC.

For the CDR3, the DNA is TGTGCCAGCAGCCTTAAGTCACAGGACAATGAGCAGTTCTTC. This gives the protein CASSLKSQDNEQFF. The rearrangement joins TRBV5-4 to TRBJ2-1; tentatively, D is TRBD1 (5 bases). Germline CDR1 reads SGHNT; CDR2 reads YYREEE (reference sequence). The CDR3 sequence is 14 residues long. V lost 4 bases, J lost 5 bases, and 13 bases lay in between.

This clone was observed a few times. V usage is TRBV4-1 and J usage is TRBJ2-1; 11 bases map to TRBD2. This CDR3 is built from 15 residues. Germline-derived CDR1 and CDR2 are MGHRA and YSYEKL. The V segment lost 2 bases and the J segment 9 bases; nucleotides outside the gene matches: 6. The CDR3 DNA sequence: TGCGCCAGCAGCCAAACTAGCGGGAGAAGGACTGAGCAGTTCTTC. It translates to CASSQTSGRRTEQFF.

By sample share, this clone is medium-sized. V and J are TRBV19 and TRBJ2-1; TRBD2 matches at 8 bases. CDR3 size: 15 residues. CDR1 is LNHDA, CDR2 SQIVND, per germline (reference sequence). The trim removed 3 bases at V and 4 bases at J, leaving 5 bases unmatched. The CDR3 loop is CASSMRGEPYNEQFF. In nucleotides, the CDR3 is TGTGCCAGTAGTATGCGGGGGGAGCCTTACAATGAGCAGTTCTTC.

This chain connects TRBV5-1 to TRBJ2-7; TRBD2 aligns across 7 bases. The length of the CDR3 is 15 residues. The V gene end was trimmed by 1 base and the J gene end by 0 bases; junction bases not matched to a gene: 4. CDR1 and CDR2 from the germline V gene are SGHRS and YFSETQ. The CDR3 is CASSLLGGSSYEQYF. DNA for the CDR3: TGCGCCAGCAGCTTGTTGGGAGGGAGCTCCTACGAGCAGTACTTC.

The rearrangement joins TRBV18 to TRBJ2-7; no reliable D call. Per the germline V gene, CDR1 is KGHSH and CDR2 is LQKENI. This CDR3 is built from 16 residues. V lost 1 base, J lost 2 bases, and 15 bases lay in between. The CDR3 DNA follows: TGTGCCAGCTCACCACAGGAGTTTGGTAGTACCTACGAGCAGTACTTC. It yields the protein CASSPQEFGSTYEQYF. The whole variable domain, filled in from reference TRBV18 and TRBJ2-7, reads NAGVMQNPRHLVRRRGQEARLRCSPMKGHSHVYWYRQLPEEGLKFMVYLQKENIIDESGMPKERFSAEFPKEGPSILRIQQVVRGDSAAYFCASSPQEFGSTYEQYFGPGTRLTVT.

The gene calls are TRBV6-1 and TRBJ2-3, with TRBD2 matching over 11 bases. V lost 6 bases, J lost 2 bases, and 4 bases stayed unmatched. Germline V gives CDR1 MNHNS, CDR2 SASEGT. This CDR3 has 15 amino acids. The CDR3 loop is CASRKGLADTDTQYF. CDR3 sequence (DNA): TGTGCCAGCAGAAAGGGACTAGCGGACACAGATACGCAGTATTTT.

The chain is built from TRBV5-4 and TRBJ2-2; TRBD2 matches at 8 bases. CDR1 is SGHNT, CDR2 YYREEE, per germline (reference sequence). The CDR3 is 16 residues long. The trim removed 4 bases at V and 3 bases at J, leaving 8 bases unmatched. The CDR3 loop reads CASSSGTSKDTGELFF. CDR3 sequence (DNA): TGTGCCAGCAGCAGCGGGACTAGTAAAGACACCGGGGAGCTGTTTTTT. Full variable domain (outside the CDR3, taken from reference TRBV5-4 and TRBJ2-2): ETGVTQSPTHLIKTRGQQVTLRCSSQSGHNTVSWYQQALGQGPQFIFQYYREEENGRGNFPPRFSGLQFPNYSSELNVNALELDDSALYLCASSSGTSKDTGELFFGEGSRLTVL.

V is TRBV15 and J is TRBJ2-5, with 9 bases matching TRBD2. Germline V gene sequence: CDR1 LNHNV, CDR2 YYDKDF (reference sequence). V lost 0 bases to trimming and J lost 5 bases; unmatched junction nucleotides: 7. The length of the CDR3 is 16 residues. CDR3 nucleotides: TGTGCCACCAGCAGAGATCTCGCGGGAGGGGATGAGACCCAGTACTTC. Protein sequence: CATSRDLAGGDETQYF. Looking up the rest from reference TRBV15 and TRBJ2-5 gives the full variable domain: DAMVIQNPRYQVTQFGKPVTLSCSQTLNHNVMYWYQQKSSQAPKLLFHYYDKDFNNEADTPDNFQSRRPNTSFCFLDIRSPGLGDTAMYLCATSRDLAGGDETQYFGPGTRLLVL.